The rows below give T cell receptor beta chains drawn from one sample of a study of shared clonotypes between healthy human individuals. Repertoires were generated with immunoSEQ multiplex PCR, while TCRdb's copy carries only in-frame clones and drops some. Of some 530,000 clones in the sample, around 85% were seen once. The sequenced sample was PBMCs. Source of these receptors: a woman aged 40 to 50 in good health. Some clones in this sample may be carry-over from other donors' samples. CDR3s include the opening cysteine and the closing phenylalanine or tryptophan. The order of the fields is clone size, D gene, V gene, J gene, CDR3 DNA, CDR3 protein. D genes are given only for firm matches. Some rows have no size entry. The others give once, few or many, or a class for an expanded clone.

size: once; D: .; V: TRBV28; J: TRBJ2-7; DNA: TGTGCCAGCAGAGGGGCAGGGGAAACCTACGAGCAGTACTTC; CDR3: CASRGAGETYEQYF
size: once; D: .; V: TRBV13; J: TRBJ2-3; DNA: TGTGCCAGCCGGCCCCGGGGCACAGATACGCAGTATTTT; CDR3: CASRPRGTDTQYF
size: few; D: .; V: TRBV4-3; J: TRBJ2-7; DNA: TGCGCCAGCAGCCAAGAAAGCACCCCTAGCGTGCAGTACTTC; CDR3: CASSQESTPSVQYF
size: .; D: .; V: TRBV7-8; J: TRBJ2-6; DNA: TGTGCCAGCAGCCCAAGGGTAGCAGGGGTAGGGGCCAACGTCCTGACTTTC; CDR3: CASSPRVAGVGANVLTF
size: .; D: .; V: TRBV29-1; J: TRBJ1-5; DNA: TGCAGCGTAGGTTCGTATAGCAATCAGCCCCAGCATTTT; CDR3: CSVGSYSNQPQHF
size: .; D: .; V: TRBV5-1; J: TRBJ2-1; DNA: TGCGCCAGCAGCTTGAGTGGGACATCGAGGAACAATGAGCAGTTCTTC; CDR3: CASSLSGTSRNNEQFF
size: .; D: .; V: TRBV27; J: TRBJ1-2; DNA: TGTGCCAGCAGCCCTGGGGGCAGGTTCTATGGCTACACCTTC; CDR3: CASSPGGRFYGYTF
size: .; D: .; V: TRBV19; J: TRBJ1-5; DNA: TGTGCCAGTAGCACAGGGTTTCATAGCAATCAGCCCCAGCATTTT; CDR3: CASSTGFHSNQPQHF
size: .; D: TRBD2; V: TRBV30; J: TRBJ2-1; DNA: TGTGCCTGCCCGACTAGCGGGGGGTTCGATGAGCAGTTCTTC; CDR3: CACPTSGGFDEQFF
size: .; D: .; V: TRBV6-6; J: TRBJ1-5; DNA: TGTGCCAGCAGTTACCAGACAGTCAGAAATCAGCCCCAGCATTTT; CDR3: CASSYQTVRNQPQHF
size: .; D: TRBD1; V: TRBV7-8; J: TRBJ2-7; DNA: TGTGCCAGCAGTCGCCCTAGGGACAGGGGGAGCGAGCAGTACTTC; CDR3: CASSRPRDRGSEQYF
size: .; D: TRBD1; V: TRBV28; J: TRBJ2-1; DNA: TGTGCCAGCAGCCCCCCAGGGGGCGCGGAGTTCTTC; CDR3: CASSPPGGAEFF
size: .; D: .; V: TRBV6-1; J: TRBJ2-5; DNA: TGTGCCAGCAGTGAAGCTTCAGCCGGCCAAGAGACCCAGTACTTC; CDR3: CASSEASAGQETQYF
size: .; D: .; V: TRBV9; J: TRBJ2-7; DNA: TGTGCCAGCAGCGTAGCTACTGGGATGGAGCAGTACTTC; CDR3: CASSVATGMEQYF
size: few; D: TRBD2; V: TRBV5-1; J: TRBJ2-5; DNA: TGCGCCAGCAGCGGGACTAGCGGGAGTCGAGAGCAGTACTTC; CDR3: CASSGTSGSREQYF
size: .; D: .; V: TRBV20-1; J: TRBJ1-3; DNA: TGCAGTGCTAGAGATCCTGGAACCATATATTTT; CDR3: CSARDPGTIYF
size: few; D: TRBD1; V: TRBV29-1; J: TRBJ1-2; DNA: TGCAGCGTCAGGACAGGGGTTAACTATGGCTACACCTTC; CDR3: CSVRTGVNYGYTF
size: few; D: TRBD2; V: TRBV7-7; J: TRBJ2-1; DNA: TGTGCTAGCAGTTCTATTACGGGGGGACTCAATGAGCAGTTCTTC; CDR3: CASSSITGGLNEQFF
size: .; D: TRBD1; V: TRBV6-1; J: TRBJ2-2; DNA: TGTGCCAGCCAGCGGGACAGGGTAACCGGGGAGCTGTTTTTT; CDR3: CASQRDRVTGELFF
size: .; D: .; V: TRBV10-3; J: TRBJ1-5; DNA: TGTGCCAGCAGATACGGGGGGGATAGCAATCAGCCCCAGCATTTT; CDR3: CASRYGGDSNQPQHF
size: .; D: .; V: TRBV4-3; J: TRBJ1-1; DNA: TGCGCCAGCAGCCTTAATGTGAACACTGAAGCTTTCTTT; CDR3: CASSLNVNTEAFF
size: .; D: .; V: TRBV2; J: TRBJ2-7; DNA: TGTGCCAGCAGTGACGACTACCCTATCCCCTGGGGAACCTACGAGCAGTACTTC; CDR3: CASSDDYPIPWGTYEQYF
size: .; D: .; V: TRBV7-3; J: TRBJ2-2; DNA: TGTGCCAGCAGCTGGGGAAACACCGGGGAGCTGTTTTTT; CDR3: CASSWGNTGELFF
size: .; D: .; V: TRBV11-2; J: TRBJ1-1; DNA: TGTGCCAGCAGCTTAGCGCTGGGGGCGGCTTTCTTT; CDR3: CASSLALGAAFF
size: .; D: .; V: TRBV5-5; J: TRBJ2-3; DNA: TGTGCCAGCAGCTGGCGGGACACAGATACGCAGTATTTT; CDR3: CASSWRDTDTQYF
size: .; D: .; V: TRBV5-4; J: TRBJ1-1; DNA: TGTGCCAGCAGCTTGAACAGGGCGCCGAACACTGAAGCTTTCTTT; CDR3: CASSLNRAPNTEAFF
size: .; D: .; V: TRBV2; J: TRBJ2-3; DNA: TGTGCCGGGAACGGGGGCGTTTCGGATACGCAGTATTTT; CDR3: CAGNGGVSDTQYF